This T cell receptor beta chain was recorded in a study of cytotoxic CD8 clonotypes in ibrutinib-treated CLL. Clones were sequenced by immunoSEQ multiplex PCR, and TCRdb holds only the in-frame ones, with some missing. The sample lists 73,000 or so clones, approximately 70% occurring once. Trimming shortened V by 0 bases and J by 5 bases, and 14 bases separated the two germline ends. This CDR3 region has 16 residues. Per the germline V gene, CDR1 is SGDLS and CDR2 is YYNGEE. This clone was found once. Specimen: PBMCs, collected after 12 months of ibrutinib treatment. The V and J genes are TRBV9 and TRBJ2-2, with D perhaps given as TRBD1 or TRBD2 (5 bases each). This clonotype was obtained from a human donor with chronic lymphocytic leukemia. The CDR3 DNA is TGTGCCAGCAGCGTAGGCCGGGGCATAAGTACCGGGGAGCTGTTTTTT. This encodes CASSVGRGISTGELFF.